These 27 T cell receptor beta chains originate from one sample sequenced in a study of T-cell reconstitution after alpha-beta-depleted transplantation in children. Preparation of the TCRbeta library used unique molecular identifiers. TCRdb redid the calling of the PCR reads with MiXCR, one entry per CDR3 protein. The table has 250,000 to 400,000 distinct CDR3 sequences, approximately 23% seen once; the top ten hold approximately 10%. Sample: PBMCs, mostly from graft donor cells, taken 180 days after TCRalphabeta/CD19-depleted stem cell transplant. Receptors were obtained from a male patient under 18 who had a stem cell transplant for acute lymphoblastic leukemia, so the T cells may come from the graft donor.

V usage is TRBV9 and J usage is TRBJ2-2; TRBD2 matches 12 bases. The CDR3 covers 18 residues. The V and J ends lost 0 bases and 3 bases, in that order; junction bases with no gene match: 6. Germline CDR1 reads SGDLS; CDR2 reads YYNGEE. For the CDR3, the DNA is TGTGCCAGCAGCGTAGGTATCCTAGCGGGAGGGGACACCGGGGAGCTGTTTTTT. This translates into CASSVGILAGGDTGELFF. The full variable domain, in which reference TRBV9 and TRBJ2-2 provide the parts outside the CDR3, is DSGVTQTPKHLITATGQRVTLRCSPRSGDLSVYWYQQSLDQGLQFLIQYYNGEERAKGNILERFSAQQFPDLHSELNLSSLELGDSALYFCASSVGILAGGDTGELFFGEGSRLTVL.

This clonotype has just a few counts. This rearrangement joins TRBV12-5 to TRBJ2-1; D not certain. The ends were cut back, 4 bases at V and 4 bases at J, with 20 bases in the middle. The CDR3 totals 17 residues. Germline CDR1 reads LGHNT; CDR2 reads FRNRAP. Written as DNA, the CDR3 is TGTGCTAGTGGTTACCCCGAAGAAGGATTACATTACAATGAGCAGTTCTTC. As protein: CASGYPEEGLHYNEQFF.

As concerns this clonotype: The junction shows a germline mismatch at one end, possibly a read error. The chain links TRBV7-3 to TRBJ2-2; 9 bases align to TRBD2. This CDR3 comprises 19 residues. Germline V CDR1 and CDR2: SGHTA, FQGTGA. In DNA form, the CDR3 reads TGTGCCAGCAGCCTAACTTCGCTAGCGGGACAGAAATGGACCGGGGAGCTGTTTTTT. Protein product: CASSLTSLAGQKWTGELFF.

The chain employs TRBV11-2 and TRBJ2-2; 9 bases line up with TRBD1. This CDR3 contains 17 residues. Per germline, CDR1 SGHAT and CDR2 FQNNGV. Losses at the gene ends were 0 bases for V and 1 base for J; bases not matched to a gene: 3. CDR3: CASSLETGGRNTGELFF. CDR3 coding DNA: TGTGCCAGCAGCTTAGAGACAGGGGGTCGGAACACCGGGGAGCTGTTTTTT.

The chain joins TRBV5-1 to TRBJ1-5; perhaps TRBD1 as D (6 bases). Trimming shortened V by 0 bases and J by 7 bases, and 11 bases separated the two germline ends. This CDR3 region has 14 residues. Germline CDR1 SGHRS, CDR2 YFSETQ. CDR3 sequence reads: CASSLEVGGQPQHF. The DNA for the CDR3 is TGCGCCAGCAGCTTGGAGGTAGGGGGACAGCCCCAGCATTTT.

The V and J genes are TRBV5-4 and TRBJ2-6; TRBD1 matches 7 bases. CDR1 and CDR2 from the germline V gene are SGHNT and YYREEE (reference sequence). CDR3 length equals 17 residues. V lost 10 bases, J lost 0 bases, and 13 bases stayed unmatched. The CDR3 protein is CAVKKGQTLSGANVLTF. Here the CDR3 DNA reads TGTGCCGTGAAGAAGGGACAGACCCTCTCTGGGGCCAACGTCCTGACTTTC.

The V gene is TRBV19, the J gene TRBJ2-7; a weak D match, TRBD2 (5 bases). From germline, CDR1 is LNHDA and CDR2 SQIVND (reference sequence). The CDR3 is 16 amino acids. V lost 5 bases and J lost 2, with 19 bases in between. The CDR3 loop is CASSSPHSIGTYEQYF. CDR3 DNA sequence: TGTGCCAGTAGTTCTCCCCATAGTATCGGGACCTACGAGCAGTACTTC.

This clonotype was detected a few times. The chain has TRBV27 and TRBJ2-4; the match to TRBD1 covers 10 bases. With V trimmed by 4 bases and J by 5 bases, 5 bases remained unmatched. There are 15 residues in the CDR3. Per the germline V gene, CDR1 is MNHEY and CDR2 is SMNVEV (reference sequence). The CDR3 loop reads CASSSTGTGENIQYF. CDR3 in DNA: TGTGCCAGCAGTTCGACCGGGACAGGGGAAAACATTCAGTACTTC.

This clonotype showed up just a few times. The chain joins TRBV20-1 to TRBJ2-7, with TRBD1 matching 11 bases. The CDR3 contains 15 residues. CDR1 is DFQATT, CDR2 SNEGSKA, per germline (reference sequence). The V gene end was trimmed by 5 bases and the J gene end by 3 bases; junction bases not matched to a gene: 9. In DNA form, the CDR3 reads TGCAGTGCTTCTATCCCGGGACAGGGGGTCTACGAGCAGTACTTC. It encodes CSASIPGQGVYEQYF.

The CDR3 DNA is TGTGCCAGCAGTGCCAATCAGGGTACCACAACTGGAAACACCATATATTTT. It encodes CASSANQGTTTGNTIYF. The rearrangement joins TRBV12-3 or TRBV12-4 to TRBJ1-3; D might be TRBD1 (5 bases). This CDR3 spans 17 amino acids. V was pared by 5 bases and J by 2 bases, with 19 bases between.

The chain employs TRBV4-1 and TRBJ2-1, with a possible D match to TRBD1 (7 bases). The CDR3 contains 14 residues. The germline V and J ends were trimmed by 0 bases and 16 bases, with 19 bases remaining between them. CDR1 is MGHRA and CDR2 is YSYEKL in the germline V gene. The CDR3 region has the DNA TGCGCCAGCAGCCAAGAAAGGGGGCCGAGGGGGGAATTCTTC. Protein product: CASSQERGPRGEFF.

This clonotype was observed once. The V call is TRBV12-3 or TRBV12-4, the J call TRBJ2-1; D gene unclear. V was cut by 6 bases and J by 4 bases, with 16 bases left in between. The length of the CDR3 is 15 residues. This CDR3 is CASRPLFRSYNEQFF. The CDR3 DNA reads as TGTGCCAGCAGGCCTCTTTTTAGGTCATACAATGAGCAGTTCTTC.

This clonotype was found a few times. V gene TRBV6-1 combines with J gene TRBJ2-6; tentatively, D is TRBD1 (5 bases). CDR3 size: 14 residues. From germline, CDR1 is MNHNS and CDR2 SASEGT. V dropped 10 bases and J dropped 1 base, with 11 bases sitting between them. For the CDR3, the DNA is TGTGCCATTTCACAGGCTTCTGGGGCCAACGTCCTGACTTTC. The encoded protein is CAISQASGANVLTF.

The gene calls are TRBV5-6 and TRBJ2-7; 8 bases fit TRBD2. J lost 0 bases, V lost 4 bases, and 6 bases had no gene match. Germline loops: CDR1 SGHDT, CDR2 YYEEEE. This CDR3 comprises 15 residues. CDR3 sequence: CASSHLAGSSYEQYF. The CDR3, as DNA: TGTGCCAGCAGCCACCTAGCGGGTAGCTCCTACGAGCAGTACTTC.

The rearrangement joins TRBV28 to TRBJ2-3; 7 nucleotides align to TRBD2. There are 16 residues in the CDR3. Germline V gene sequence: CDR1 MDHEN, CDR2 SYDVKM. V lost 7 bases to trimming and J lost 2 bases; unmatched junction nucleotides: 12. For the CDR3, the DNA is TGTGCCAGCACCCCCGTCGGGCGGGGGTACACAGATACGCAGTATTTT. Translating it yields CASTPVGRGYTDTQYF.

This clonotype was counted a few times. This chain's CDR3 is CASSLSAGLGDEQFF. As DNA, the CDR3 is TGTGCCAGCAGTTTATCAGCGGGGCTAGGGGATGAGCAGTTCTTC. The chain joins TRBV27 to TRBJ2-1, with 7 bases that match TRBD2. V lost 0 bases, J lost 8 bases, and 7 bases stayed unmatched. The CDR3 has 15 amino acids. Germline values: CDR1 MNHEY, CDR2 SMNVEV (reference sequence).

In its sample, this clonotype was seen a few times. This chain uses TRBV6-1 with TRBJ2-7; TRBD1 aligns across 7 bases. V shed 7 bases, J shed 2 bases, and the junction held 5 bases outside the gene matches. Germline CDR1 reads MNHNS; CDR2 reads SASEGT. CDR3 size: 13 residues. Written as DNA, the CDR3 is TGTGCCAGCACCAGGACAGGCCCCTACGAGCAGTACTTC. This translates into CASTRTGPYEQYF.

The sample holds a few counts of this clonotype. The V gene is TRBV29-1, the J gene TRBJ1-2; 7 bases agree with TRBD1. Germline V gene lookup returns CDR1 SQVTM and CDR2 ANQGSEA. Trimming took 6 bases from V and 0 from J; bases not matched to a gene: 4. This CDR3 comprises 13 residues. DNA of the CDR3: TGCAGCGTGGGACAGTTAGCTAACTATGGCTACACCTTC. Translated, it gives CSVGQLANYGYTF.

This clonotype has a handful of counts. The chain employs TRBV6-4 and TRBJ2-5; 7 bases are a match to TRBD2. The CDR3 contains 13 residues. V lost 4 bases, J lost 4 bases, and 3 bases stayed unmatched. Germline V lookup: CDR1 MRHNA, CDR2 SNTAGT. CDR3 in DNA: TGTGCCAGCAGTGTGATAGCGGGAGAGACCCAGTACTTC. It encodes CASSVIAGETQYF.

This clonotype was seen a handful of times. The rearrangement joins TRBV20-1 to TRBJ2-4; 7 nucleotides match TRBD1. The V segment lost 3 bases and the J segment 0 bases; nucleotides outside the gene matches: 5. The CDR3 loop spans 15 amino acids. Germline CDR1 DFQATT, CDR2 SNEGSKA (reference sequence). CDR3 sequence reads: CSASLRGLAKNIQYF. For the CDR3, the DNA is TGCAGTGCTAGCCTTAGGGGGCTAGCCAAAAACATTCAGTACTTC.

V usage is TRBV20-1 and J usage is TRBJ1-6; 12 positions match TRBD1. CDR3 length: 16 residues. The V gene's germline CDR1 is DFQATT and CDR2 SNEGSKA (reference sequence). The V and J ends lost 5 bases and 7 bases, in that order; junction bases with no gene match: 9. The CDR3 coding sequence is TGCAGTGCTCCGGGACAGGGGGCCCCTACCAATTCACCCCTCCACTTT. Translation gives CSAPGQGAPTNSPLHF.

This clonotype has a handful of counts. This rearrangement joins TRBV15 to TRBJ1-3; 7 bases are a match to TRBD1. The CDR3 is made up of 15 amino acids. Germline lookup yields CDR1 LNHNV and CDR2 YYDKDF (reference sequence). Losses at the gene ends were 3 bases for V and 0 bases for J; bases not matched to a gene: 2. The CDR3 coding sequence is TGTGCCACCAGCAGTAGACAGGGCTCTGGAAACACCATATATTTT. It translates to CATSSRQGSGNTIYF.

The chain employs TRBV7-9 and TRBJ2-1; no clear D gene. Trimming removed 2 bases from V and 7 bases from J, with 6 bases in between. Germline loops: CDR1 SEHNR, CDR2 FQNEAQ (reference sequence). CDR3 length: 12 residues. CDR3 amino acids: CASSLRSNEQFF. The CDR3 DNA reads as TGTGCCAGCAGCTTAAGGTCGAATGAGCAGTTCTTC. Looking up the rest from reference TRBV7-9 and TRBJ2-1 gives the full variable domain: DTGVSQNPRHKITKRGQNVTFRCDPISEHNRLYWYRQTLGQGPEFLTYFQNEAQLEKSRLLSDRFSAERPKGSFSTLEIQRTEQGDSAMYLCASSLRSNEQFFGPGTRLTVL.

In its sample, this clonotype was seen a few times. J is TRBJ2-1 and V is TRBV24-1; a weak D match, TRBD2 (5 bases). CDR3 length: 14 residues. CDR1 and CDR2 (germline): KGHDR, SFDVKD. Trimming pared 5 bases from V and 3 bases from J, leaving 10 bases between. CDR3 nucleotide sequence: TGTGCCACCAGTGGGACTGCCCGCTACAATGAGCAGTTCTTC. This sequence encodes CATSGTARYNEQFF.

This chain links TRBV12-3 or TRBV12-4 with TRBJ1-2; TRBD1 matches at 8 bases. CDR3 length: 14 residues. V dropped 6 bases and J dropped 5; count of bases not matched to a gene: 8. The CDR3 loop reads CASRLEDRVYGYTF. CDR3 in DNA: TGTGCCAGCAGACTCGAGGACAGGGTGTATGGCTACACCTTC.

The V gene is TRBV15, the J gene TRBJ2-1, with TRBD1 matching over 7 bases. CDR1 and CDR2 from the germline V gene are LNHNV and YYDKDF (reference sequence). This CDR3 is 15 amino acids long. Germline trimming cut 2 bases from V and 8 bases from J; bases unmatched to any gene: 9. As DNA, the CDR3 is TGTGCCACCAGCAGATCGGGACAGCTTAGCGATGAGCAGTTCTTC. It is translated as CATSRSGQLSDEQFF.

The sample holds a few counts of this clonotype. J is TRBJ2-3 and V is TRBV2; 9 nucleotides align to TRBD2. The CDR3 has 17 amino acids. The junction had 11 bases not matched to a gene; V was cut back by 1 base and J by 6 bases. Germline-derived CDR1 and CDR2 are SNHLY and FYNNEI. The CDR3 loop reads CASSEGVGSGSLDTQYF. For the CDR3, the DNA is TGTGCCAGCAGTGAAGGAGTAGGTAGCGGGAGTTTGGATACGCAGTATTTT.